The 13 T cell receptor beta chains below all came from one sample that was sequenced in a study of cytomegalovirus exposure and HLA in healthy donors. Profiling relied on immunoSEQ multiplex PCR, and the TCRdb table lists in-frame clones only, not all of them. Here the sample spans roughly 45,000 clones, around 94% being singletons. Sequencing was performed on PBMCs. These receptors came from a woman between 18 and 29 years old in good health and CMV-seropositive.

A few counts support this clone. J is TRBJ1-5 and V is TRBV19; maybe TRBD1 (5 bases). The CDR3 covers 12 residues. CDR1 and CDR2 from the germline V gene are LNHDA and SQIVND (reference sequence). V was pared by 4 bases and J by 5 bases, with 6 bases between. The CDR3 loop reads CASSTGYQPQHF. Here the CDR3 DNA reads TGTGCCAGTAGTACAGGGTATCAGCCCCAGCATTTT. Drawing the rest from reference TRBV19 and TRBJ1-5, the complete variable domain is DGGITQSPKYLFRKEGQNVTLSCEQNLNHDAMYWYRQDPGQGLRLIYYSQIVNDFQKGDIAEGYSVSREKKESFPLTVTSAQKNPTAFYLCASSTGYQPQHFGDGTRLSIL.

This clone is medium-sized. The chain employs TRBV4-3 and TRBJ2-7; TRBD2 might be the D (6 bases). V was shortened by 2 bases and J by 5 bases, with 16 bases between the two germline ends. Germline CDR1 reads LGHNA; CDR2 reads YSLEER. CDR3 length: 15 amino acids. CDR3 protein: CASSQTYRGLNEQYF. CDR3 sequence (DNA): TGCGCCAGCAGCCAAACCTATCGGGGGTTGAACGAGCAGTACTTC.

This rearrangement joins TRBV4-1 to TRBJ2-3, with D perhaps matching TRBD2 (5 bases). The CDR3 is 14 residues long. Germline V gene data show CDR1 as MGHRA and CDR2 as YSYEKL. V gave up 4 bases and J gave up 5 bases, with 13 bases separating them. The CDR3 DNA reads TGCGCCAGCAGCCCCGGAGGTGGGTTAGATACGCAGTATTTT. Its translation is CASSPGGGLDTQYF.

The V and J genes are TRBV28 and TRBJ2-1; 10 positions match TRBD1. This CDR3 spans 16 amino acids. Germline trimming cut 5 bases from V and 0 bases from J; bases unmatched to any gene: 4. Germline loops: CDR1 MDHEN, CDR2 SYDVKM. The CDR3 bases are TGTGCCAGCAGTGCGGGACAGGGGATCTCCTACAATGAGCAGTTCTTC. It translates to CASSAGQGISYNEQFF.

The chain combines TRBV27 with TRBJ1-1, with a possible D match to TRBD1 (5 bases). Trimming stripped 3 bases from V and 1 base from J, with 12 bases between. The CDR3 runs 15 residues. Germline CDR1 and CDR2: MNHEY and SMNVEV (reference sequence). This chain's CDR3 is CASSFSGGENTEAFF. DNA for the CDR3: TGTGCCAGCAGTTTCTCGGGGGGGGAGAACACTGAAGCTTTCTTT.

The gene calls are TRBV9 and TRBJ1-6, with TRBD1 matching 9 bases. Germline CDR1 reads SGDLS; CDR2 reads YYNGEE. After removal of 3 bases from V and 14 bases from J, the junction contained 9 bases not matched to a gene. The CDR3 runs to 14 residues. The CDR3 region is CASSATGGSISLHF. The CDR3 DNA is TGTGCCAGCAGCGCCACAGGGGGCTCCATATCCCTCCACTTT.

V and J are TRBV18 and TRBJ2-1; 10 bases fit TRBD1. This CDR3 is 15 amino acids long. V lost 4 bases and J lost 8; bases outside the gene matches: 8. The germline CDR1 and CDR2 sequences are KGHSH and LQKENI. The CDR3 DNA sequence: TGTGCCAGCTCACAGGCGACAGGGGGCGGCTATGAGCAGTTCTTC. This encodes CASSQATGGGYEQFF.

Only one count was recorded for this clone. V is TRBV19 and J is TRBJ1-1; 7 bases align to TRBD1. CDR1 and CDR2 from the germline V gene are LNHDA and SQIVND (reference sequence). V shed 4 bases and J 8 bases; nucleotides not matched to a gene: 1. The length of the CDR3 is 11 residues. The CDR3 DNA reads TGTGCCAGTAGTACGACAGGGGAAGCTTTCTTT. This sequence encodes CASSTTGEAFF.

The J gene is TRBJ2-1, the V gene TRBV5-1, with D possibly matching TRBD2 (6 bases). CDR1 and CDR2 from the germline V gene are SGHRS and YFSETQ. Trimming removed 2 bases at V and 6 bases at J, with 15 bases between. This CDR3 has 15 amino acids. This CDR3 reads CASSLGGSIGNEQFF. CDR3 DNA: TGCGCCAGCAGCTTAGGAGGGTCTATCGGCAATGAGCAGTTCTTC.

This chain links TRBV6-4 with TRBJ2-3; 9 nucleotides match TRBD2. V trimming: 0 bases; J trimming: 1 base; junction bases outside the gene matches: 2. CDR3 length equals 16 residues. Germline V gene sequence: CDR1 MRHNA, CDR2 SNTAGT. Here the CDR3 DNA reads TGTGCCAGCAGTGACTCGTGGACTAGCGGCACAGATACGCAGTATTTT. Protein product: CASSDSWTSGTDTQYF.

This clone was seen just once. This sequence joins TRBV28 and TRBJ1-5; D is unresolved. This CDR3 spans 16 amino acids. CDR1 and CDR2 from the germline V gene are MDHEN and SYDVKM. V gave up 5 bases and J gave up 1 base, with 15 bases separating them. This CDR3 reads CASSNSGEGSNQPQHF. Here the CDR3 DNA reads TGTGCCAGCAGTAATTCCGGGGAAGGGAGCAATCAGCCCCAGCATTTT.

The J gene is TRBJ2-1, the V gene TRBV19, with 7 bases that match TRBD2. CDR3 length: 16 amino acids. CDR1 LNHDA and CDR2 SQIVND come from the germline V gene (reference sequence). Trimming removed 4 bases from V and 4 bases from J; junction bases left unmatched: 10. DNA of the CDR3: TGTGCCAGTAGTAGGAGGGGCGCGGGAGATTACAATGAGCAGTTCTTC. Residues: CASSRRGAGDYNEQFF. Full variable domain (rest looked up from reference TRBV19 and TRBJ2-1): DGGITQSPKYLFRKEGQNVTLSCEQNLNHDAMYWYRQDPGQGLRLIYYSQIVNDFQKGDIAEGYSVSREKKESFPLTVTSAQKNPTAFYLCASSRRGAGDYNEQFFGPGTRLTVL.

This chain joins TRBV10-1 and TRBJ1-2; 9 bases fit TRBD1. Germline trimming cut 2 bases from V and 4 bases from J; bases unmatched to any gene: 5. The CDR3 covers 15 residues. From germline, CDR1 is WNHNN and CDR2 SYGVQD (reference sequence). The CDR3 region has the DNA TGCGCCAGCAGTGAGGGGGGGACAGGGACCTATGGCTACACCTTC. It translates to CASSEGGTGTYGYTF.